These 18 T cell receptor beta chains were sequenced from one sample in a study of blood T cell repertoires in COVID-19. The data were produced by immunoSEQ multiplex PCR, yet TCRdb's version contains in-frame clones alone and is incomplete. This table has over 150,000 clones, approximately 85% appearing once. What was sequenced was peripheral blood. All receptors derive from a man between 40 and 49 years old with acute or convalescent COVID-19.

The V call is TRBV5-4, the J call TRBJ2-1; 7 nucleotides match TRBD2. Germline CDR1 and CDR2: SGHNT and YYREEE (reference sequence). This CDR3 comprises 14 residues. J was trimmed by 3 bases and V by 3 bases; bases with no gene match: 3. CDR3 region: CASSSRGVYNEQFF. In nucleotides, the CDR3 is TGTGCCAGCAGCTCTCGGGGGGTCTACAATGAGCAGTTCTTC.

The chain carries TRBV10-3 and TRBJ1-2; a possible D gene is TRBD1 (6 bases). The germline CDR1 and CDR2 sequences are ENHRY and SYGVKD. The CDR3 runs to 15 residues. The V end was cut by 3 bases, the J end by 4 bases, with 15 bases between. Here the CDR3 reads CAISDSHRETYGYTF. The CDR3 DNA reads as TGTGCCATCAGTGACAGTCACAGGGAAACCTATGGCTACACCTTC.

The CDR3 loop is CASSPYLTGEGYTF. The CDR3 bases are TGTGCCAGCAGTCCCTATCTGACAGGGGAGGGCTACACCTTC. This sequence joins TRBV27 and TRBJ1-2; 8 positions match TRBD1. V lost 5 bases and J lost 8; bases outside the gene matches: 10. Germline V CDR1 and CDR2: MNHEY, SMNVEV (reference sequence). The CDR3 is 14 amino acids.

The chain joins TRBV2 to TRBJ2-1, with 8 bases identical to TRBD1. The length of the CDR3 is 13 residues. Germline V gene data show CDR1 as SNHLY and CDR2 as FYNNEI. The DNA of the CDR3 is TGTGCAACAGGGCAGGGGGCGCACAATGAGCAGTTCTTC. It translates to CATGQGAHNEQFF.

The rearrangement links TRBV9 to TRBJ2-3, with D possibly matching TRBD1 (6 bases). The length of the CDR3 is 17 residues. The germline CDR1 and CDR2 sequences are SGDLS and YYNGEE. V was shortened by 1 base and J by 4 bases, with 19 bases between the two germline ends. Here the CDR3 DNA reads TGTGCCAGCAGCGTAACCCCTTCCTCCAGGGGTTCAGATACGCAGTATTTT. It encodes CASSVTPSSRGSDTQYF.

V is TRBV24-1 and J is TRBJ2-5; 7 nucleotides match TRBD2. V lost 3 bases and J lost 7; bases outside the gene matches: 7. This CDR3 is built from 14 residues. The germline CDR1 and CDR2 sequences are KGHDR and SFDVKD. CDR3: CATSDLAGDGTQYF. CDR3 coding DNA: TGTGCCACCAGTGATCTCGCGGGGGATGGGACCCAGTACTTC.

The chain uses TRBV3-1 (or the pseudogene TRBV3-2) and TRBJ2-2, with a possible D match to TRBD2 (6 bases). In germline, CDR1 is LGHDT, CDR2 YNNKEL (reference sequence). This CDR3 contains 14 residues. V was cut by 7 bases and J by 7 bases, with 16 bases left in between. CDR3 DNA: TGTGCCAGCACGGTCGCGGGGAACTACGGGGAGCTGTTTTTT. Amino acid sequence: CASTVAGNYGELFF.

The chain carries TRBV5-4 and TRBJ2-1; D possibly corresponds to TRBD2 (5 bases). CDR3 length: 16 residues. Trimming stripped 4 bases from V and 0 bases from J, with 14 bases between. CDR1 SGHNT and CDR2 YYREEE come from the germline V gene (reference sequence). The CDR3 nucleotides are TGTGCCAGCAGCCCCCGGACGGGGAGCTCCTACAATGAGCAGTTCTTC. Translated, it gives CASSPRTGSSYNEQFF.

The chain employs TRBV29-1 and TRBJ2-3; TRBD1 aligns across 8 bases. Trimming took 3 bases from V and 4 from J; bases not matched to a gene: 6. The CDR3 totals 14 residues. The germline V gene encodes CDR1 SQVTM and CDR2 ANQGSEA. The CDR3 loop is CSVEGQGAPDTQYF. CDR3 coding DNA: TGCAGCGTTGAGGGGCAGGGGGCTCCAGATACGCAGTATTTT.

This chain joins TRBV6-5 and TRBJ2-5, with TRBD1 matching 9 bases. V dropped 10 bases and J dropped 5; count of bases not matched to a gene: 5. The CDR3 runs to 12 residues. The germline V gene encodes CDR1 MNHEY and CDR2 SVGAGI. DNA of the CDR3: TGTGCCATTTTGACAGGGGGGGAGACCCAGTACTTC. It specifies CAILTGGETQYF.

The V and J genes are TRBV5-1 and TRBJ2-7; D is perhaps TRBD1 (5 bases). Germline V lookup: CDR1 SGHRS, CDR2 YFSETQ. The CDR3 has 12 residues. Trimming left V 2 bases short and J 4 bases short, with 7 bases between. CDR3 in DNA: TGCGCCAGCAGCTTCCAGGGTTACGAGCAGTACTTC. Encoded protein: CASSFQGYEQYF. Supplemented by reference TRBV5-1 and TRBJ2-7, the full variable domain reads KAGVTQTPRYLIKTRGQQVTLSCSPISGHRSVSWYQQTPGQGLQFLFEYFSETQRNKGNFPGRFSGRQFSNSRSEMNVSTLELGDSALYLCASSFQGYEQYFGPGTRLTVT.

V is TRBV7-2 and J is TRBJ1-2; 8 bases line up with TRBD1. The V segment lost 8 bases and the J segment 5 bases; nucleotides outside the gene matches: 10. The CDR3 is made up of 14 amino acids. Germline CDR1 SGHTA, CDR2 FQGNSA. CDR3 DNA: TGTGCCAGCGGAATCCGACAGGGGAGATATGGCTACACCTTC. Protein sequence: CASGIRQGRYGYTF.

The chain has TRBV6-6 and TRBJ1-5; D is undetermined. From germline, CDR1 is MNHNY and CDR2 SVGAGI (reference sequence). Trimming left V 6 bases short and J 1 base short, with 13 bases between. The CDR3 extends over 15 amino acids. In DNA form, the CDR3 reads TGTGCCAGCAGAAGAGACAATCTCAGCAATCAGCCCCAGCATTTT. Translated, it gives CASRRDNLSNQPQHF.

The chain is built from TRBV19 and TRBJ2-7, with a weak D call TRBD1 (5 bases). The CDR3 contains 15 residues. Germline lookup yields CDR1 LNHDA and CDR2 SQIVND (reference sequence). The V end lost 4 bases, the J end lost 7 bases, and 20 bases lay between the germline ends. DNA of the CDR3: TGTGCCAGTAGTAGCGTCCCAGGGCTGTCGGCTGAGCAGTACTTC. Its protein is CASSSVPGLSAEQYF. The full variable domain, completed using reference TRBV19 and TRBJ2-7, is DGGITQSPKYLFRKEGQNVTLSCEQNLNHDAMYWYRQDPGQGLRLIYYSQIVNDFQKGDIAEGYSVSREKKESFPLTVTSAQKNPTAFYLCASSSVPGLSAEQYFGPGTRLTVT.

In nucleotides, the CDR3 is TGTGCCAGCAGCCGCCCTAGAACGGAGACCCAGTACTTC. It translates to CASSRPRTETQYF. The chain combines TRBV6-6 with TRBJ2-5; D gene ambiguous. Germline CDR1 is MNHNY and CDR2 is SVGAGI (reference sequence). The CDR3 totals 13 residues. The V gene lost 6 bases and the J gene lost 5 bases, with 13 bases spanning the gap.

The DNA for the CDR3 is TGTGCCAGCAGTTTAAAGCCGACAGGGAATTCACCCCTCCACTTT. Protein product: CASSLKPTGNSPLHF. This sequence joins TRBV27 and TRBJ1-6, with 7 bases that match TRBD1. Germline lookup yields CDR1 MNHEY and CDR2 SMNVEV (reference sequence). The CDR3 runs to 15 residues. V lost 2 bases, J lost 7 bases, and 5 bases stayed unmatched.

The chain carries TRBV5-4 and TRBJ1-1; 10 positions agree with TRBD1. CDR3 length: 16 residues. The V segment lost 4 bases and the J segment 7 bases; nucleotides outside the gene matches: 13. The germline CDR1 and CDR2 sequences are SGHNT and YYREEE (reference sequence). The CDR3 is CASSPPTTGGFSEAFF. CDR3 nucleotides: TGTGCCAGCAGCCCCCCAACGACAGGGGGCTTTAGTGAAGCTTTCTTT.

This chain links TRBV9 with TRBJ2-2, with 7 bases matching TRBD2. The CDR3 consists of 14 residues. Germline CDR1 SGDLS, CDR2 YYNGEE. J lost 5 bases, V lost 4 bases, and 5 bases had no gene match. The CDR3: CASSLWGGTGELFF. CDR3 bases: TGTGCCAGCAGCTTATGGGGGGGGACCGGGGAGCTGTTTTTT.